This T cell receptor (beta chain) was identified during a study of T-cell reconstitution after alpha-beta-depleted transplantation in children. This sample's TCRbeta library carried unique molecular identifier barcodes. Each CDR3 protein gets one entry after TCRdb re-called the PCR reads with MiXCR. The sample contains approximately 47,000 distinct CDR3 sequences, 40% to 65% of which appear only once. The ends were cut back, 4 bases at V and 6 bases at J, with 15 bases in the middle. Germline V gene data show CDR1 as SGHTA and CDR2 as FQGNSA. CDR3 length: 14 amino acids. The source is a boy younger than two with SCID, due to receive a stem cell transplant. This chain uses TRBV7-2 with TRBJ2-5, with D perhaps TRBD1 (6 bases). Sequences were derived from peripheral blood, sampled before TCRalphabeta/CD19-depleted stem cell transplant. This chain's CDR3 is CASSSPDRTQTQYF. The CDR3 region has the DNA TGTGCCAGCAGCTCTCCCGACAGGACCCAGACCCAGTACTTC. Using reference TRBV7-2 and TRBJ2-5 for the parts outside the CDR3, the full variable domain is GAGVSQSPSNKVTEKGKDVELRCDPISGHTALYWYRQSLGQGLEFLIYFQGNSAPDKSGLPSDRFSAERTGGSVSTLTIQRTQQEDSAVYLCASSSPDRTQTQYFGPGTRLLVL.